Listed below are T cell receptor beta chains from one sample, sequenced in a study of cytomegalovirus exposure and HLA in healthy donors. Assay: immunoSEQ multiplex PCR; the TCRdb copy retains only in-frame clones and omits some. This sample has roughly 100,000 clones; roughly 85% occur once, and the top ten carry 20% to 25%. Sequencing was done on a sample of PBMCs. The receptors here all came from a man between 18 and 29 years old in good health and CMV-seropositive. Both conserved end residues are part of each CDR3. The D gene is left open where the match is weak. Only some rows state a clone size, as once, few, many or a class for expanded clones.

J gene,clone size,D gene,V gene,CDR3 DNA,CDR3 protein
TRBJ2-7,few,TRBD2,TRBV13,TGTGCCAGCAGCTTAACGCACACTTTGGGGGGGAGCTCCTACGAGCAGTACTTC,CASSLTHTLGGSSYEQYF
TRBJ1-4,once,TRBD1,TRBV5-1,TGCGCCAGCAGCCCGGGACAGGGAGTTGAAAAACTGTTTTTT,CASSPGQGVEKLFF
TRBJ2-1,NA,TRBD2,TRBV5-1,TGCGCCAGCAGCTTGGTGGCTAGCGGCTACAATGAGCAGTTCTTC,CASSLVASGYNEQFF
TRBJ1-4,NA,NA,TRBV7-8,TGTGCCAGCAGCTTCGGGGATGCAACTAATGAAAAACTGTTTTTT,CASSFGDATNEKLFF
TRBJ2-1,NA,NA,TRBV28,TGTGCCAGCAGCATAGTCTCTAGCTCCTACAATGAGCAGTTCTTC,CASSIVSSSYNEQFF
TRBJ2-7,NA,TRBD2,TRBV5-6,TGTGCCAGCAGCGAACTAGCGGGAGGTCTCAGCTCCTACGAGCAGTACTTC,CASSELAGGLSSYEQYF
TRBJ2-1,NA,TRBD2,TRBV5-1,TGCGCCAGCAGCTTGAACCCGGGACTAGCGTACAATGAGCAGTTCTTC,CASSLNPGLAYNEQFF
TRBJ2-1,few,NA,TRBV28,TGTGCCAGCAGTTTTATCGACAGAGAGGACAATGAGCAGTTCTTC,CASSFIDREDNEQFF
TRBJ2-1,few,TRBD2,TRBV19,TGTGCCAGTAGTATAGTAGCGGGGACTACGAACAATGAGCAGTTCTTC,CASSIVAGTTNNEQFF
TRBJ2-3,NA,TRBD2,TRBV5-1,TGCGCCAGCAGCGGGAGCGGGAGTAGCACAGATACGCAGTATTTT,CASSGSGSSTDTQYF
TRBJ2-1,once,TRBD2,TRBV10-3,TGTGCCATCAGTGATGGACTAGCGGGAGCCTCGGAGCAGTTCTTC,CAISDGLAGASEQFF
TRBJ2-1,NA,NA,TRBV6-5,TGTGCCAGCAGTTACGGCTTCAATGAGCAGTTCTTC,CASSYGFNEQFF
TRBJ2-3,NA,TRBD1,TRBV6-1,TGTGCCAGCAGTGGCCGGGACAGGGGGCGCCCAGATACGCAGTATTTT,CASSGRDRGRPDTQYF
TRBJ1-2,NA,NA,TRBV5-5,TGTGCCAGCTTAATTGCGGCGGGGGCTGAAGGCTACACCTTC,CASLIAAGAEGYTF
TRBJ2-1,NA,NA,TRBV5-1,TGCGCCAGCAGCCGAGGGGGTAGGAGCTTCTCCTACAATGAGCAGTTCTTC,CASSRGGRSFSYNEQFF
TRBJ2-7,few,NA,TRBV27,TGTGCCAGCGGCGCACCGGGAGCCTACGAGCAGTACTTC,CASGAPGAYEQYF
TRBJ2-1,NA,TRBD2,TRBV4-2,TGTGCCAGCACTAGCGGGAGGGATTACAATGAGCAGTTCTTC,CASTSGRDYNEQFF
TRBJ2-7,NA,TRBD1,TRBV7-6,TGTGCCAGCAGCTTTAGTTTTGGGACAGGTACCTACGAGCAGTACTTC,CASSFSFGTGTYEQYF
TRBJ2-5,NA,NA,TRBV18,TGTGCCAGCTCACCAGGGAGTCAAGAGACCCAGTACTTC,CASSPGSQETQYF
TRBJ2-6,NA,TRBD2,TRBV5-1,TGCGCCAGCAGCCGGACTAGCGGGAACTCTGGGGCCAACGTCCTGACTTTC,CASSRTSGNSGANVLTF
TRBJ2-1,NA,TRBD2,TRBV4-1,TGCGCCAGCAGCCCCTGGACTAGCGGGAGGTTCGTTGAGCAGTTCTTC,CASSPWTSGRFVEQFF
TRBJ1-5,once,NA,TRBV19,TGTGCCAGTAGTTATTGGGGCGGGGTGGGAGATCAGCCCCAGCATTTT,CASSYWGGVGDQPQHF
TRBJ1-2,NA,TRBD1,TRBV5-5,TGTGCCAGCAGCTTGTCCGGGACAGGGCTTGGCTACACCTTC,CASSLSGTGLGYTF
TRBJ2-2,few,TRBD2,TRBV6-1,TGTGCCAGCAGTGGACTAGCGGGAGGGCCCGGGGAGCTGTTTTTT,CASSGLAGGPGELFF
TRBJ1-1,NA,TRBD1,TRBV5-1,TGCGCCAGCAGCTTGAATTTTGCAGGGGGCATGAACACTGAAGCTTTCTTT,CASSLNFAGGMNTEAFF
TRBJ2-3,NA,TRBD1,TRBV11-2,TGTGCCAGCAGCCCGAGCCGGGACAGGCCCACAGATACGCAGTATTTT,CASSPSRDRPTDTQYF
TRBJ1-4,NA,TRBD1,TRBV4-1,TGCGCCAGCAGCCAAAACAGGGGATTGGACGGTGAAAAACTGTTTTTT,CASSQNRGLDGEKLFF
TRBJ2-6,once,NA,TRBV28,TGTGCCACCCTTACTGACTCTGGGGCCAACGTCCTGACTTTC,CATLTDSGANVLTF
TRBJ2-5,NA,NA,TRBV5-1,TGCGCCAGCAGCCCCCGGGGAGAGACCCAGTACTTC,CASSPRGETQYF
TRBJ2-1,NA,TRBD2,TRBV5-1,TGCGCCAGCAGCCCCCCAGCGGGGAGAGACCACAATGAGCAGTTCTTC,CASSPPAGRDHNEQFF